This T cell receptor beta chain was sequenced in a study of blood T cell repertoires in COVID-19. The wider study: The study drew acute and convalescent COVID-19 samples from the United States, Italy and Spain.

The V and J ends lost 3 bases and 4 bases respectively, with 12 bases between them. This CDR3 is 14 amino acids long. The germline gives CDR1 SGHNT, CDR2 YENEEA. Method: immunoSEQ multiplex PCR; TCRdb's copy keeps in-frame clones and lacks some. The sample records around 300,000 clones, approximately 80% being singletons. The sequenced sample was peripheral blood. This TCR was recovered from a woman aged 50 to 65 with active or convalescent COVID-19. The chain couples TRBV11-3 to TRBJ2-5; possible D gene TRBD2, 6 bases. The CDR3 DNA follows: TGTGCCAGCAGCTTTAGCGGAGTCGGAGAGACCCAGTACTTC. It translates to CASSFSGVGETQYF.